This TCR beta chain was obtained from a study of CD8 T cells in ankylosing spondylitis. Trimming at V came to 7 bases and at J to 4 bases, leaving 13 bases not matched to a gene. The germline V gene has CDR1 SGHVS and CDR2 FQNEAQ. The length of the CDR3 is 15 residues. About this clonotype: What it binds is unknown.

Study results and caveats: One TCR beta motif, made up of roughly 8 highly homologous variants, appeared characteristic of ankylosing spondylitis blood.

TCRdb re-called the 5' RACE reads through MiXCR, storing one row per CDR3 protein. The sample contains about 160,000 distinct CDR3 sequences, 44% of which appear only once. This TCR derives from a male donor with ankylosing spondylitis. The chain uses TRBV7-8 and TRBJ2-7, with 7 nucleotides matching TRBD2. The sequencing sample was made of synovial fluid, either unsorted or a sorted T cell fraction (not recorded which). DNA for the CDR3: TGTGCCAGCACCTCTGAGCGGGGTATAGTGTACGAGCAGTACTTC. It codes for CASTSERGIVYEQYF.